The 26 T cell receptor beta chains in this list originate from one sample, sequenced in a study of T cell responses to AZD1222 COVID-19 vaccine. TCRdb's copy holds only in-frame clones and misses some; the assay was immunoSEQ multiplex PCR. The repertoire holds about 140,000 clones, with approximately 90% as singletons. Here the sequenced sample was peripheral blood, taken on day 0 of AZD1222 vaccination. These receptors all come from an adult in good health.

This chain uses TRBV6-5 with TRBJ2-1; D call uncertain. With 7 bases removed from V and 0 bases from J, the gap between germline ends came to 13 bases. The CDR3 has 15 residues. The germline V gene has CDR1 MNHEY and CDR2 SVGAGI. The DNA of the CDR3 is TGTGCCAGCATCCGGGTCGCTAGCTCCTACAATGAGCAGTTCTTC. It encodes CASIRVASSYNEQFF.

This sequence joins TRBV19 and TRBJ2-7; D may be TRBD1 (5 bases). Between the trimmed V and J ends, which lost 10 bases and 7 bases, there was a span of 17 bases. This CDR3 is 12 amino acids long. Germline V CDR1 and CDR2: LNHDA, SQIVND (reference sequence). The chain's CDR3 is CATRAPSGEQYF. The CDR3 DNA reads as TGTGCCACCCGGGCCCCTTCAGGGGAGCAGTACTTC.

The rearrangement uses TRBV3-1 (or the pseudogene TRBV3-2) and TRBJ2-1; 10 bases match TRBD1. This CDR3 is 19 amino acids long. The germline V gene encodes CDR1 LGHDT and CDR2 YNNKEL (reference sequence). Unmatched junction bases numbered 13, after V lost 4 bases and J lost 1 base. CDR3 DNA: TGTGCCAGCAGCCCTAGACAGGGGGCCTACATCCGATCCTACAATGAGCAGTTCTTC. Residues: CASSPRQGAYIRSYNEQFF.

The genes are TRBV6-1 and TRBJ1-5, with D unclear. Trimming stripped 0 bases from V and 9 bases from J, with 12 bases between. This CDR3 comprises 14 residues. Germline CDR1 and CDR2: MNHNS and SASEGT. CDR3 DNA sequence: TGTGCCAGCAGTGAAGCCCCGAGGACGACGCCCCAGCATTTT. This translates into CASSEAPRTTPQHF.

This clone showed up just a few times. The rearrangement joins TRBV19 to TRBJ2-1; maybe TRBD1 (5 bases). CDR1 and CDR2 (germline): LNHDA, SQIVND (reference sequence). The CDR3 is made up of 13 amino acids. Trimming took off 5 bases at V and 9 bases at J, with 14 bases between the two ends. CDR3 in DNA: TGTGCCAGTAGTGACCTACAGGTCAGTGAGCAGTTCTTC. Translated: CASSDLQVSEQFF. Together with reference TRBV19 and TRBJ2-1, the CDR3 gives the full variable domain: DGGITQSPKYLFRKEGQNVTLSCEQNLNHDAMYWYRQDPGQGLRLIYYSQIVNDFQKGDIAEGYSVSREKKESFPLTVTSAQKNPTAFYLCASSDLQVSEQFFGPGTRLTVL.

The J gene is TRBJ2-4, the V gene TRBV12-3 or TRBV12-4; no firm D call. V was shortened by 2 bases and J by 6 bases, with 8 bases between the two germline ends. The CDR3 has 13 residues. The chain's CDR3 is CASSLSEANIQYF. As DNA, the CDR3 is TGTGCCAGCAGTTTATCTGAAGCAAACATTCAGTACTTC.

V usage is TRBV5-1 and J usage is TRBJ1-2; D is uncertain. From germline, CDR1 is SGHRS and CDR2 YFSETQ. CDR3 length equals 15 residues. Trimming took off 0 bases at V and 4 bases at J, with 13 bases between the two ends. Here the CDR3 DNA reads TGCGCCAGCAGCTTGGGAGGAGTCCTTGGCTATGGCTACACCTTC. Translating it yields CASSLGGVLGYGYTF.

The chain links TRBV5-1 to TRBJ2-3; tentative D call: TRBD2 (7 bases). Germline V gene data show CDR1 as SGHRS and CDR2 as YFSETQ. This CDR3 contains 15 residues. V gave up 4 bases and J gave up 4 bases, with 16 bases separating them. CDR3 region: CASSLRGARPDTQYF. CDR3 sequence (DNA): TGCGCCAGCAGCCTCCGGGGGGCCCGGCCAGATACGCAGTATTTT.

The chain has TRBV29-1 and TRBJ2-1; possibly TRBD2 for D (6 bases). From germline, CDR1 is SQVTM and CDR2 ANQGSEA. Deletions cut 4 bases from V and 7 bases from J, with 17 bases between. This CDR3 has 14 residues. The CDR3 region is CSVVRDGRGNEQFF. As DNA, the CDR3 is TGCAGCGTTGTTAGGGATGGACGGGGGAATGAGCAGTTCTTC.

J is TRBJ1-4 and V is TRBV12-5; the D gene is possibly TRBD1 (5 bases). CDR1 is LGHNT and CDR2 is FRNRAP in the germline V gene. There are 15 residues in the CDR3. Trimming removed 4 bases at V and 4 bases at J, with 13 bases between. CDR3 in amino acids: CASGYWRGYNEKLFF. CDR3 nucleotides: TGTGCTAGTGGTTACTGGAGGGGATATAATGAAAAACTGTTTTTT.

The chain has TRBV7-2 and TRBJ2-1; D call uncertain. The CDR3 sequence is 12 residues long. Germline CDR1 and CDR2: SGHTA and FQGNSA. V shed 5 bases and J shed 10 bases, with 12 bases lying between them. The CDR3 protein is CASSPPPEEQFF. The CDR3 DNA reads TGTGCCAGCAGCCCCCCTCCGGAGGAGCAGTTCTTC.

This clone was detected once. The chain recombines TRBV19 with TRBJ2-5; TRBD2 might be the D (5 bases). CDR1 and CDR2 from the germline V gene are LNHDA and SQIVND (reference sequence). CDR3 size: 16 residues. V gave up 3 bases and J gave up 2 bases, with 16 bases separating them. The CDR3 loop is CASSMEVGGRQETQYF. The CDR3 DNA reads TGTGCCAGTAGTATGGAGGTGGGCGGAAGACAAGAGACCCAGTACTTC.

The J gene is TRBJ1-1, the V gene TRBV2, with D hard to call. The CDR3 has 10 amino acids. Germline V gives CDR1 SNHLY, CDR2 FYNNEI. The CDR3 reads CAERNTEAFF. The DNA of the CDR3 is TGTGCTGAGCGGAACACTGAAGCTTTCTTT.

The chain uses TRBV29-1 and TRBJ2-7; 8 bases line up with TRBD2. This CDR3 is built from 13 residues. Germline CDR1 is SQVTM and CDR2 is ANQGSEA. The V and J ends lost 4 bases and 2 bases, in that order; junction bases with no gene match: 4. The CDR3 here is CSVGLATTYEQYF. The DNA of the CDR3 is TGCAGCGTTGGACTAGCGACCACCTACGAGCAGTACTTC.

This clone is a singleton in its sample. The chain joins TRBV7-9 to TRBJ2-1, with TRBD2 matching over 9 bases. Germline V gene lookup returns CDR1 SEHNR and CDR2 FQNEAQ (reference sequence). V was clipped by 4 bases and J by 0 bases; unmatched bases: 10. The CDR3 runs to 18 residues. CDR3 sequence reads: CASSSSPRLAVSYNEQFF. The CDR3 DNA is TGTGCCAGCAGCTCCTCCCCACGACTAGCGGTCTCCTACAATGAGCAGTTCTTC.

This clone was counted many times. DNA for the CDR3: TGTGCCAGTAGTATAGCGCCCATACAGGGGTACATGGGCAATCAGCCCCAGCATTTT. This sequence encodes CASSIAPIQGYMGNQPQHF. The chain employs TRBV19 and TRBJ1-5; 7 bases line up with TRBD1. Trimming took 1 base from V and 2 from J; bases not matched to a gene: 14. The CDR3 is 19 amino acids. From germline, CDR1 is LNHDA and CDR2 SQIVND (reference sequence).

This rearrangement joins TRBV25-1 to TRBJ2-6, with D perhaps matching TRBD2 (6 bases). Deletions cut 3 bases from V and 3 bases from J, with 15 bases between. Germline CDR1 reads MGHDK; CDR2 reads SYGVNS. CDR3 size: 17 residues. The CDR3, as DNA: TGTGCCAGCAGTGATACACGTAGAGCGGGTGGGGCCAACGTCCTGACTTTC. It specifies CASSDTRRAGGANVLTF.

Here the CDR3 reads CASSLYRNKMINYGYTF. CDR3 in DNA: TGTGCCAGCAGCTTATATAGGAACAAAATGATAAACTATGGCTACACCTTC. The gene calls are TRBV7-8 and TRBJ1-2; the D is unclear. The CDR3 loop spans 17 amino acids. V was cut by 2 bases and J by 2 bases, with 18 bases left in between. Looked up from germline, CDR1 is SGHVS and CDR2 is FQNEAQ.

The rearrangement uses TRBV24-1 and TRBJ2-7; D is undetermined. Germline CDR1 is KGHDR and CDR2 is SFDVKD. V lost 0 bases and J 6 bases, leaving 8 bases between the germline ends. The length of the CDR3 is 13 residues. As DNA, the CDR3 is TGTGCCACCAGTGATTTGACTGGGTCCGAGCAGTACTTC. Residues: CATSDLTGSEQYF.

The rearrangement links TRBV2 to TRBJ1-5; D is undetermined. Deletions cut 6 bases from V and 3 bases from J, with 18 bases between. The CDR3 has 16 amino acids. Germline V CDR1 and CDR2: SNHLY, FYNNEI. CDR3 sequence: CASRVGRGRDNQPQHF. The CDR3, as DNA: TGTGCCAGCAGGGTCGGACGAGGGAGGGACAATCAGCCCCAGCATTTT. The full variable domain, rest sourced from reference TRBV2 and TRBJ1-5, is EPEVTQTPSHQVTQMGQEVILRCVPISNHLYFYWYRQILGQKVEFLVSFYNNEISEKSEIFDDQFSVERPDGSNFTLKIRSTKLEDSAMYFCASRVGRGRDNQPQHFGDGTRLSIL.

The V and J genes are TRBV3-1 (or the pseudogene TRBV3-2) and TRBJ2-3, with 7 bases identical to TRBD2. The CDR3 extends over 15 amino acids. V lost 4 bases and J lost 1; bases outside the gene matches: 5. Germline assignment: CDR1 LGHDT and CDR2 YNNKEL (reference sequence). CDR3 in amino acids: CASSPLAGGTDTQYF. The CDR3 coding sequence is TGTGCCAGCAGCCCCCTCGCGGGGGGCACAGATACGCAGTATTTT.

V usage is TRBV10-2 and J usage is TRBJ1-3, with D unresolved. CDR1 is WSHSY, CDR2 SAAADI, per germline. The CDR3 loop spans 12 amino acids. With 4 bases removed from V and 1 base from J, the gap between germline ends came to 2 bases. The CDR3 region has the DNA TGCGCCAGCAGTGTATCTGGAAACACCATATATTTT. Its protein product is CASSVSGNTIYF.

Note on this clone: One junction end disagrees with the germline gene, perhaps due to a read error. The DNA of the CDR3 is TGTGCCAGCAGCCACTCGCAGGATCCGGGACTAAAACTTTTC. Residues: CASSHSQDPGLKLF. V usage is TRBV7-9 and J usage is TRBJ2-7; 7 nucleotides line up with TRBD2. The length of the CDR3 is 14 residues. The germline V gene encodes CDR1 SEHNR and CDR2 FQNEAQ (reference sequence).

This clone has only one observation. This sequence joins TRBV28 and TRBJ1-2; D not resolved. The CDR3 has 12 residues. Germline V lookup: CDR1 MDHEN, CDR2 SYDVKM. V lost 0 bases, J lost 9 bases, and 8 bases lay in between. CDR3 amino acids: CASSLWGRSYTF. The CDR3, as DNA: TGTGCCAGCAGTTTATGGGGCAGGAGCTACACCTTC.

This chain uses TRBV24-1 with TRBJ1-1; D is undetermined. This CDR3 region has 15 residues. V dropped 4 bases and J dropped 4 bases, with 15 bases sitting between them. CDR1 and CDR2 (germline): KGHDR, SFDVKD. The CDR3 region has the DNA TGTGCCACCAGTGAGGGGATCGCTGTTGGCACTGAAGCTTTCTTT. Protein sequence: CATSEGIAVGTEAFF.

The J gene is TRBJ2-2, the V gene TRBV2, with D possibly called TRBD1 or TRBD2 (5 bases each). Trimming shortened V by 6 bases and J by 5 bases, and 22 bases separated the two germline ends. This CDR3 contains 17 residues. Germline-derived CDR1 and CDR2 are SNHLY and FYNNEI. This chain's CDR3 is CASRRDLSLRGTGELFF. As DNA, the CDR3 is TGTGCCAGCAGGAGGGACCTATCCTTAAGAGGGACCGGGGAGCTGTTTTTT.